This T cell receptor (beta chain) derives from a study of regulatory T cells in long-lasting Graves disease. Study-level points and caveats: Patients with persistent disease showed a bias toward TRBV28, TRBJ1-2 and TRBJ2-5.

The time point was: persistent/refractory GD, antithyroid drugs over 5 years with positive TRAb. RNA from PBMCs was the source of the TCR library. In building TCR beta libraries, iRepertoire HTBI primers were used together with Arm-PCR of CDR3 regions. TCRdb used MiXCR to reprocess the multiplex PCR reads, holding one entry per CDR3 protein. In the table there are a few hundred thousand distinct CDR3 sequences, roughly 20% of which are singletons. Germline V CDR1 and CDR2: KGHSH, LQKENI. The CDR3 is 14 amino acids. Trimming at V came to 3 bases and at J to 6 bases, leaving 4 bases not matched to a gene. This clonotype was seen more than once but under ten times. Its antigen is undetermined.

The chain employs TRBV18 and TRBJ1-4; 7 bases fit TRBD1. The sequence was collected from a woman aged 40 to 50 with Graves disease. The sample was peripheral blood mononuclear cells (PBMCs), taken when the disease was refractory, from a patient treated with antithyroid drugs. Here the CDR3 reads CASSPGQAYEKLFF. The CDR3 nucleotides are TGTGCCAGCTCACCCGGACAGGCTTATGAAAAACTGTTTTTT.